Listed here are 22 T cell receptor beta chains from one sample, sequenced in a study of identical twins. Each CDR3 protein gets one entry after TCRdb re-called the 5' RACE reads with MiXCR. This sample has roughly 570,000 distinct CDR3 sequences, with around 9.6% found just once. The sample was also linked to a second study, of yellow fever vaccine responses in identical twins.

The specimen sequenced was PBMCs. These receptors were obtained from a woman aged 18-29 years in good health.

This clonotype was detected many times. The chain carries TRBV12-3 or TRBV12-4 and TRBJ2-7, with TRBD2 identical over 10 bases. J lost 3 bases, V lost 7 bases, and 6 bases had no gene match. CDR3 size: 14 residues. The CDR3 nucleotides read TGTGCCAGCACCGAGACTAGCGGGCACTACGAGCAGTACTTC. Residues: CASTETSGHYEQYF.

This clonotype was detected only once. One base away lies a much larger clone, so this may be a sequencing read error. The chain is built from TRBV12-3 or TRBV12-4 and TRBJ2-7; D is uncertain. The CDR3 length is 14 residues. CDR3 in amino acids: CASSQTLQSYEQNF. The CDR3 nucleotides read TGTGCCAGCAGTCAGACACTACAGTCCTACGAGCAGAACTTC.

This clonotype has more than one count but fewer than ten. J is TRBJ1-5 and V is TRBV2; no firm D call. Germline assignment: CDR1 SNHLY and CDR2 FYNNEI. This CDR3 has 13 amino acids. V shed 8 bases and J shed 3 bases, with 11 bases lying between them. The CDR3 is CASADMDNQPQHF. The CDR3 coding sequence is TGTGCCAGCGCTGACATGGACAATCAGCCCCAGCATTTT.

This clonotype was seen a handful of times. The J gene is TRBJ2-7, the V gene TRBV7-2; 14 bases match TRBD2. CDR3 size: 15 residues. V lost 5 bases, J lost 5 bases, and 5 bases stayed unmatched. Germline V gene sequence: CDR1 SGHTA, CDR2 FQGNSA. In DNA, the CDR3 is TGTGCCAGCAGCCGACTAGCGGGGGGGTCTAACGAGCAGTACTTC. Encoded protein: CASSRLAGGSNEQYF.

This clonotype was detected only a few times. V and J are TRBV18 and TRBJ2-7; TRBD1 is a possible D gene (5 bases). CDR3 size: 15 residues. Trimming stripped 0 bases from V and 0 bases from J, with 9 bases between. Germline CDR1 reads KGHSH; CDR2 reads LQKENI. The CDR3 protein is CASSPPPDTSYEQYF. CDR3 bases: TGTGCCAGCTCACCACCGCCGGACACCTCCTACGAGCAGTACTTC.

This rearrangement joins TRBV20-1 to TRBJ2-2; a weak D match, TRBD1 (5 bases). Germline V gene data show CDR1 as DFQATT and CDR2 as SNEGSKA (reference sequence). Trimming pared 0 bases from V and 4 bases from J, leaving 12 bases between. The CDR3 loop spans 15 amino acids. The CDR3 DNA reads as TGCAGTGCTAGAGACTCGGACACCGCCACCGGGGAGCTGTTTTTT. This sequence encodes CSARDSDTATGELFF.

The rearrangement joins TRBV7-3 to TRBJ2-3, with 9 bases fitting TRBD1. The ends lost 8 bases at V and 5 bases at J; junction bases unmatched: 8. In germline, CDR1 is SGHTA, CDR2 FQGTGA. The CDR3 spans 14 residues. The CDR3, as DNA: TGTGCCAGCGGAACAGGGGGCGCGGGAGATACGCAGTATTTT. Its translation: CASGTGGAGDTQYF. Based on the CDR3 plus reference TRBV7-3 and TRBJ2-3, the full variable domain is GAGVSQTPSNKVTEKGKYVELRCDPISGHTALYWYRQSLGQGPEFLIYFQGTGAADDSGLPNDRFFAVRPEGSVSTLKIQRTERGDSAVYLCASGTGGAGDTQYFGPGTRLTVL.

This clonotype has ten or more counts. The chain couples TRBV4-3 to TRBJ2-5, with D possibly being TRBD1 (6 bases). The CDR3 has 15 amino acids. Per the germline V gene, CDR1 is LGHNA and CDR2 is YSLEER. V was cut by 0 bases and J by 5 bases, with 13 bases left in between. For the CDR3, the DNA is TGCGCCAGCAGCCAAGATTACAGGGTCGAGGAGACCCAGTACTTC. It is translated as CASSQDYRVEETQYF.

V is TRBV6-1 and J is TRBJ2-7, with TRBD1 identical over 10 bases. Per the germline V gene, CDR1 is MNHNS and CDR2 is SASEGT. The CDR3 extends over 15 amino acids. J was trimmed by 5 bases and V by 4 bases; bases with no gene match: 8. CDR3 sequence (DNA): TGTGCCAGCAGTGTCCCGGGACAGGGGATCAACGAGCAGTACTTC. Translation: CASSVPGQGINEQYF.

This rearrangement joins TRBV5-1 to TRBJ1-1; D is undetermined. The CDR3 covers 13 residues. Germline CDR1 is SGHRS and CDR2 is YFSETQ. The ends were cut back, 6 bases at V and 3 bases at J, with 12 bases in the middle. CDR3 in DNA: TGCGCCAGCAACAATCCCGGGGACACTGAAGCTTTCTTT. Protein product: CASNNPGDTEAFF.

This clonotype was recorded a few times. The rearrangement joins TRBV24-1 to TRBJ2-7, with 8 bases identical to TRBD1. CDR1 and CDR2 from the germline V gene are KGHDR and SFDVKD. V was pared by 7 bases and J by 5 bases, with 6 bases of the junction left unmatched. The CDR3 has 13 residues. The chain's CDR3 is CATRGTGSDEQYF. CDR3 nucleotide sequence: TGTGCCACCAGAGGGACAGGAAGCGACGAGCAGTACTTC.

This chain links TRBV4-3 with TRBJ2-3; maybe TRBD1 (5 bases). V gave up 0 bases and J gave up 7 bases, with 23 bases separating them. The CDR3 has 18 residues. CDR1 and CDR2 from the germline V gene are LGHNA and YSLEER. The CDR3 loop reads CASSQEGEGHDSRNTQYF. As DNA, the CDR3 is TGCGCCAGCAGCCAAGAAGGAGAAGGACATGATTCTCGGAATACGCAGTATTTT.

This clonotype was counted at least ten times. The chain combines TRBV9 with TRBJ2-3; 9 nucleotides align to TRBD2. CDR1 is SGDLS, CDR2 YYNGEE, per germline. Trimming at V came to 1 base and at J to 4 bases, leaving 7 bases not matched to a gene. This CDR3 region has 16 residues. The DNA for the CDR3 is TGTGCCAGCAGCGTAATTAGCGGGGGAACCGCAGATACGCAGTATTTT. Translating it yields CASSVISGGTADTQYF. Based on the CDR3 plus reference TRBV9 and TRBJ2-3, the full variable domain is DSGVTQTPKHLITATGQRVTLRCSPRSGDLSVYWYQQSLDQGLQFLIQYYNGEERAKGNILERFSAQQFPDLHSELNLSSLELGDSALYFCASSVISGGTADTQYFGPGTRLTVL.

The chain links TRBV30 to TRBJ2-7; possibly TRBD1 for D (5 bases). The CDR3 contains 13 residues. The V gene's germline CDR1 is GTSNPN and CDR2 SVGIG (reference sequence). V was clipped by 6 bases and J by 9 bases, with 21 bases between them. The CDR3 region is CACQALGPTVQYF. The CDR3 DNA reads TGTGCCTGCCAAGCCCTGGGGCCGACGGTGCAGTACTTC.

This chain links TRBV2 with TRBJ2-5, with 8 bases fitting TRBD2. V was pared by 3 bases and J by 3 bases, with 3 bases of the junction left unmatched. Germline V gene lookup returns CDR1 SNHLY and CDR2 FYNNEI. This CDR3 comprises 14 residues. The CDR3 region is CASSDPGGEETQYF. The CDR3 DNA follows: TGTGCCAGCAGTGACCCCGGGGGGGAAGAGACCCAGTACTTC.

This clonotype was detected many times. The rearrangement links TRBV29-1 to TRBJ2-2, with 8 nucleotides matching TRBD1. The CDR3 contains 13 residues. V lost 2 bases to trimming and J lost 10 bases; unmatched junction nucleotides: 6. Germline CDR1 and CDR2: SQVTM and ANQGSEA. DNA for the CDR3: TGCAGCGTTGAAAGAAGACAGGGGATGGAGCTGTTTTTT. As protein: CSVERRQGMELFF.

This clonotype has just a few counts. The chain combines TRBV20-1 with TRBJ2-7; perhaps TRBD1 as D (6 bases). The germline CDR1 and CDR2 sequences are DFQATT and SNEGSKA (reference sequence). The ends were cut back, 5 bases at V and 6 bases at J, with 17 bases in the middle. The CDR3 is made up of 13 amino acids. This chain's CDR3 is CSAYRDITAEQYF. CDR3 DNA: TGCAGTGCTTACCGGGACATCACGGCCGAGCAGTACTTC.

The sample holds many counts of this clonotype. This chain joins TRBV7-3 and TRBJ2-7, with 7 nucleotides matching TRBD1. The V gene end was trimmed by 5 bases and the J gene end by 3 bases; junction bases not matched to a gene: 7. The CDR3 length is 14 residues. The V gene's germline CDR1 is SGHTA and CDR2 FQGTGA. This CDR3 reads CASSQGVGDYEQYF. The DNA for the CDR3 is TGTGCCAGCAGCCAGGGGGTAGGAGACTACGAGCAGTACTTC.

This clonotype was recorded many times. CDR3 bases: TGTGCCAGCAGTTCCATGGAGACCCAGTACTTC. It translates to CASSSMETQYF. The V and J genes are TRBV28 and TRBJ2-5, with unresolved D. Germline lookup yields CDR1 MDHEN and CDR2 SYDVKM. Trimming took 4 bases from V and 5 from J, leaving 5 bases between them. The CDR3 loop spans 11 amino acids.

This clonotype was detected a few times. The V and J genes are TRBV24-1 and TRBJ2-3; D not resolved. V dropped 2 bases and J dropped 2 bases, with 7 bases sitting between them. Germline V gene sequence: CDR1 KGHDR, CDR2 SFDVKD. The CDR3 covers 14 residues. CDR3 residues: CATSDYGVTDTQYF. The CDR3 DNA is TGTGCCACCAGTGATTACGGAGTCACAGATACGCAGTATTTT.

The chain carries TRBV20-1 and TRBJ1-5, with 7 bases lining up with TRBD1. Germline lookup yields CDR1 DFQATT and CDR2 SNEGSKA (reference sequence). V was clipped by 6 bases and J by 1 base; unmatched bases: 12. The CDR3 is 16 amino acids. The CDR3 region is CSALRQGLGSNQPQHF. CDR3 nucleotides: TGCAGTGCCCTAAGACAGGGATTAGGGAGCAATCAGCCCCAGCATTTT.

This clonotype was found a few times. The chain carries TRBV28 and TRBJ2-1; weak D call: TRBD1 (6 bases). CDR1 is MDHEN and CDR2 is SYDVKM in the germline V gene. With 2 bases removed from V and 7 bases from J, the gap between germline ends came to 18 bases. The CDR3 has 16 residues. The CDR3 nucleotides are TGTGCCAGCAGTTTACCACAGGGCGAGACGGGGAATGAGCAGTTCTTC. Translating gives CASSLPQGETGNEQFF.